A selection of T cell receptor beta chains follows, all from one sample in a study of cytomegalovirus exposure and HLA in healthy donors. Some clones are missing from TCRdb's copy, which holds only in-frame ones; the method was immunoSEQ multiplex PCR. The sample includes roughly 200,000 clones, about 70% of them seen just once. The sample consisted of PBMCs. The receptors here all came from a woman aged 25 to 45 in good health and CMV-seronegative. Both conserved end residues are part of each CDR3. A D gene is named only where the DNA matches it firmly. Part of the rows lack a size; the others show once, few, many or a class for expanded clones.

j_call clone_size v_call d_call cdr3_nt cdr3_aa
TRBJ2-5 . TRBV7-6 TRBD2 TGTGCCAGCAGCTTAAGTAGACTAGCGAGCGAGACCCAGTACTTC CASSLSRLASETQYF
TRBJ1-3 . TRBV9 . TGTGCCAGCAGCGTTTATGCAGGGACTGGAAACACCATATATTTT CASSVYAGTGNTIYF
TRBJ2-2 . TRBV6-5 TRBD2 TGTGCCAGCAGTTACTCTTTGACTAGCGGGGCCGGGGAGCTGTTTTTT CASSYSLTSGAGELFF
TRBJ2-7 . TRBV7-3 TRBD1 TGTGCCAGCAGCCCGGCCGGGACAGGGTCCCACGAGCAGTACTTC CASSPAGTGSHEQYF
TRBJ2-5 once TRBV7-3 . TGTGCCAGCAGCCTTAGCCCCCGAGAGACCCAGTACTTC CASSLSPRETQYF
TRBJ2-7 . TRBV5-1 TRBD1 TGCGCCAGCAGCCTGAGCCCCGGGACAGCCGGATCCTACGAGCAGTACTTC CASSLSPGTAGSYEQYF
TRBJ1-1 . TRBV10-3 . TGTGCCATCAGTGACCAGGGAGGTTACACTGAAGCTTTCTTT CAISDQGGYTEAFF
TRBJ2-3 . TRBV9 TRBD2 TGTGCCAGCAGCTCCCGACTAGCGCGGACTAGCACAGATACGCAGTATTTT CASSSRLARTSTDTQYF
TRBJ2-7 . TRBV28 . TGTGCCAGCAGTTTATACAGGGAGCCCTACGAGCAGTACTTC CASSLYREPYEQYF
TRBJ2-3 . TRBV2 . TGTGCCAGCAGTGAAGCTCGGGGCACAGATACGCAGTATTTT CASSEARGTDTQYF
TRBJ2-3 once TRBV29-1 TRBD2 TGCAGCGCTCTGGATAGCGGGAGGACAGATACGCAGTATTTT CSALDSGRTDTQYF
TRBJ2-7 . TRBV6-1 TRBD2 TGTGCCAGCTCCTGGCGGGAGGGAACCTACGAGCAGTACTTC CASSWREGTYEQYF
TRBJ1-1 . TRBV7-9 . TGTGCCAGCAGCTTCGGGGACACCCGTCGGGCTTTCTTT CASSFGDTRRAFF
TRBJ2-1 once TRBV5-6 TRBD2 TGTGCCAGCAGCCTAACTAGCGGGGGGTCGAATGAGCAGTTCTTC CASSLTSGGSNEQFF
TRBJ2-2 . TRBV7-2 . TGTGCCAGCAGCTCCAAATTTGGACTCACCGGGGAGCTGTTTTTT CASSSKFGLTGELFF
TRBJ2-2 few TRBV2 . TGTGCCAGCGGTGTTAAGCGGACGAACACCGGGGAGCTGTTTTTT CASGVKRTNTGELFF
TRBJ2-7 . TRBV4-2 . TGTGCCAGCAGCTTTCGACAAACCTACGAGCAGTACTTC CASSFRQTYEQYF
TRBJ1-1 . TRBV4-2 . TGTGCCAGCAGCCGAGGGCGGGGTGGAGCGTCTGAAGCTTTCTTT CASSRGRGGASEAFF
TRBJ2-7 . TRBV6-1 TRBD1 TGTGCCAGCAGAAGACAGGGGTCGGACGAGCAGTACTTC CASRRQGSDEQYF
TRBJ1-4 . TRBV29-1 . TGCAGCGTTGGCCGGGTTTCGGCTAATGAAAAACTGTTTTTT CSVGRVSANEKLFF
TRBJ2-1 . TRBV2 TRBD2 TGTGCCAGCACCTCCGGGACTAGCTCCTACAATGAGCAGTTCTTC CASTSGTSSYNEQFF
TRBJ1-1 . TRBV11-3 TRBD1 TGTGCCAGCAGTTACAGGGGCACTGAAGCTTTCTTT CASSYRGTEAFF
TRBJ2-2 . TRBV5-4 TRBD1 TGTGCCAGCAGCTTGGGTGGGACAGTAAACACCGGGGAGCTGTTTTTT CASSLGGTVNTGELFF
TRBJ1-1 few TRBV29-1 . TGCAGCGTTTTACCCCTCCCGGGGGACACTGAAGCTTTCTTT CSVLPLPGDTEAFF
TRBJ1-1 . TRBV5-4 . TGTGCCAGCAGCTTGGATCAAGTGGTCGGCACTGAAGCTTTCTTT CASSLDQVVGTEAFF
TRBJ2-1 . TRBV2 TRBD2 TGTGCCACCACGGGACTAGCGCGAGACAATGAGCAGTTCTTC CATTGLARDNEQFF
TRBJ1-1 few TRBV9 . TGTGCCAGCAGCGTAGGGGCGTACAATAGGAACACTGAAGCTTTCTTT CASSVGAYNRNTEAFF
TRBJ2-2 . TRBV11-3 . TGTGCCAGCAGCTTAGACCCCGGGGCCGGGGAGCTGTTTTTT CASSLDPGAGELFF
TRBJ1-3 few TRBV7-9 TRBD1 TGTGCCAGCAGCTCCCGACAGGGAAACTCTGGAAACACCATATATTTT CASSSRQGNSGNTIYF
TRBJ2-1 . TRBV4-1 . TGCGCCAGCAGTCCCGCGGCATCCGAGCGGTACAATGAGCAGTTCTTC CASSPAASERYNEQFF
TRBJ1-4 . TRBV4-1 TRBD1 TGCGCCAGCAGCCAAGGACAGGGACCGGTTAATGAAAAACTGTTTTTT CASSQGQGPVNEKLFF
TRBJ1-4 . TRBV14 . TGTGCCAGCAGCCAAGGAGCCGGCGACAGATCTAATGAAAAACTGTTTTTT CASSQGAGDRSNEKLFF
TRBJ2-2 . TRBV5-6 . TGTGCCAGCAGCTTGTCCAGGGAGAACACCGGGGAGCTGTTTTTT CASSLSRENTGELFF
TRBJ2-1 . TRBV19 . TGTGCCAGTAGTATAGCCGCGGACAATGAGCAGTTCTTC CASSIAADNEQFF
TRBJ1-4 once TRBV30 TRBD1 TGTGCCTGGGGGCCCGGACAGGGGGCGAGTGAAAAACTGTTTTTT CAWGPGQGASEKLFF
TRBJ1-2 . TRBV7-2 . TGTGCCAGCAGCTTAGAAGGGGGAAATGGAGGCTACACCTTC CASSLEGGNGGYTF
TRBJ2-7 . TRBV5-5 TRBD1 TGTGCCAGCAGCTCCGAATTGTGGGACAGGGTTATCCCGTTGAAGTACTTC CASSSELWDRVIPLKYF
TRBJ1-2 . TRBV10-3 TRBD1 TGTGCCATCAGTATTGGACAGGGGTTGTCCTATGGCTACACCTTC CAISIGQGLSYGYTF
TRBJ2-1 once TRBV5-1 TRBD2 TGCGCCAGCAGCTTGGATTGGCGGGGGGGCAATGAGCAGTTCTTC CASSLDWRGGNEQFF
TRBJ2-3 once TRBV5-6 . TGTGCCAGCAGCTTGGGGGGCCGCACAGATACGCAGTATTTT CASSLGGRTDTQYF
TRBJ2-1 . TRBV4-2 TRBD2 TGTGCCAGCAGCCAAGATGCAAAAAGCGGGAGGGCCGATGAGCAGTTCTTC CASSQDAKSGRADEQFF
TRBJ1-2 . TRBV19 TRBD1 TGTGCCAGTTCCACTGGGGGACAGATTAACTATGGCTACACCTTC CASSTGGQINYGYTF